A selection of T cell receptor beta chains follows, all from one sample in a study of spatial heterogeneity in lung cancer. TCRdb analysed the 5' RACE reads with MiXCR anew, one entry per CDR3 protein. The table shows just under 5,000 distinct CDR3 sequences, with around 14% occurring only once. This specimen was lung tumor tissue, taken at surgery. These receptors were taken from a female donor with early-stage non-small cell lung cancer. The CDR3 runs from the conserved cysteine through the conserved F or W. A D gene is named only where the DNA matches it firmly. Rows give clone size only sometimes, using once, few, many, or a class for an expanded clone.

DNA | CDR3 | V | D | J | size
TGTGCCAGCACCCACCCCAGGGCCGGGAGGACTGAAGCTTTCTTT | CASTHPRAGRTEAFF | TRBV6-2/TRBV6-3 | . | TRBJ1-1 | medium-sized
TGTGCCAGCAGGGAGGGGAACTATGGCTACACCTTC | CASREGNYGYTF | TRBV6-6 | . | TRBJ1-2 | few
TGTGCCGGACAGGGGCGTGATGAAAAACTGTTTTTT | CAGQGRDEKLFF | TRBV30 | TRBD1 | TRBJ1-4 | medium-sized
TGTGCCAGCAGCCACACAGGGGTTGGCTACACCTTC | CASSHTGVGYTF | TRBV3-1 | TRBD1 | TRBJ1-2 | medium-sized
TGTGCCACCAGTGAAGGAGGGTTCGGCTACACCTTC | CATSEGGFGYTF | TRBV24-1 | . | TRBJ1-2 | many
TGCAGTGCCCCCCCTAGGCCAGGGACGGGTCAGCCCCAGCATTTT | CSAPPRPGTGQPQHF | TRBV20-1 | . | TRBJ1-5 | few
TGTGCCAGCAGCGACAAAGCGGGATACGTAGGCGAGCAGTACTTC | CASSDKAGYVGEQYF | TRBV7-2 | TRBD2 | TRBJ2-7 | .
TGTGCCAGCAGGACCTACGAAAAACTGTTTTTT | CASRTYEKLFF | TRBV2 | . | TRBJ1-4 | large
TGTGCCAGCAGCGCTGGACAGGGGCGAACAGATACGCAGTATTTT | CASSAGQGRTDTQYF | TRBV2 | TRBD1 | TRBJ2-3 | many
TGTGCCAGCAGTCAGACCCTAAACTGGGACGAGCAGTACTTC | CASSQTLNWDEQYF | TRBV6-1 | . | TRBJ2-7 | medium-sized
TGCAGCGCAGAACGGCAGGGAGGAAACACCATATATTTT | CSAERQGGNTIYF | TRBV29-1 | . | TRBJ1-3 | medium-sized
TGTGCTAGTGGTTTGTTCCTAGCGGGGGGGCAGAATGAGCAGTTCTTC | CASGLFLAGGQNEQFF | TRBV12-5 | TRBD2 | TRBJ2-1 | medium-sized
TGTGCCAGCAGTTTAGCGGACCCAACGTATAATTCACCCCTCCACTTT | CASSLADPTYNSPLHF | TRBV12-3/TRBV12-4 | . | TRBJ1-6 | medium-sized
TGTGCCAGCACCCCGGGACTAGCGGGGGGGCGAGGAACCGGGGAGCTGTTTTTT | CASTPGLAGGRGTGELFF | TRBV6-1 | TRBD2 | TRBJ2-2 | few
TGTGCCAGTAGTTTCTCCTTCACAGATACGCAGTATTTT | CASSFSFTDTQYF | TRBV19 | . | TRBJ2-3 | medium-sized
TGCAGTGCTAGAGATACGGTAGATAATTCACCCCTCCACTTT | CSARDTVDNSPLHF | TRBV20-1 | . | TRBJ1-6 | many
TGTGCCAGCAGTTTATCGGCCCAGGGGAACACTGAAGCTTTCTTT | CASSLSAQGNTEAFF | TRBV28 | . | TRBJ1-1 | .
TGTGCCAGCAGCCCCGGACCACAAGCCACTGAAGCTTTCTTT | CASSPGPQATEAFF | TRBV6-5 | . | TRBJ1-1 | few
TGCGCCAGCAGCTTGGACGGAACCTACGAGCAGTACTTC | CASSLDGTYEQYF | TRBV5-1 | . | TRBJ2-7 | few
TGTGCCACCATGGGGACCCGATCAGATACGCAGTATTTT | CATMGTRSDTQYF | TRBV24-1 | . | TRBJ2-3 | medium-sized
TGTGCCAGCAGTTACTCGTGGGGGACAAACTACGAGCAGTACTTC | CASSYSWGTNYEQYF | TRBV6-2/TRBV6-3 | . | TRBJ2-7 | many
TGCGCCAGCAGCTTGGATGGCAGGCCAAACACTGAAGCTTTCTTT | CASSLDGRPNTEAFF | TRBV5-1 | . | TRBJ1-1 | medium-sized
TGTGCCAGCAGCCCAGAAGGGTACACTAATGAAAAACTGTTTTTT | CASSPEGYTNEKLFF | TRBV7-9 | . | TRBJ1-4 | large
TGTGCCAGCAGCTTAGGGGGCCCCACCTACGAGCAGTACTTC | CASSLGGPTYEQYF | TRBV11-2 | . | TRBJ2-7 | medium-sized
TGTGCCAGCAGTTCCCTACAGGGATACTCAGCTAACTATGGCTACACCTTC | CASSSLQGYSANYGYTF | TRBV6-5 | . | TRBJ1-2 | few
TGTGCCAGTAGTATGATGGGTATGAACACCGGGGAGCTGTTTTTT | CASSMMGMNTGELFF | TRBV19 | . | TRBJ2-2 | medium-sized